The sequence of this T cell receptor beta chain was determined in a study of T cells expressing NK-cell markers. From its re-call of the 5' RACE reads, TCRdb lists each CDR3 protein once, without DNA. This sample contains 440,000 or so distinct CDR3 sequences. CDR3 length: 13 residues. CDR1 is SGHTA and CDR2 is FQGTGA in the germline V gene. The material sequenced was blood T cells: a sorted CD56 or NKG2C T cell subset, CD4+ or CD8+ T cells, or bulk PBMC T cells (not recorded which). This sequence joins TRBV7-3 and TRBJ1-1. The TCR originated in a woman between 18 and 75 years old in good health. This CDR3 reads CASSFQDADKAFF. Combining the CDR3 with reference TRBV7-3 and TRBJ1-1 gives the whole variable domain GAGVSQTPSNKVTEKGKYVELRCDPISGHTALYWYRQSLGQGPEFLIYFQGTGAADDSGLPNDRFFAVRPEGSVSTLKIQRTERGDSAVYLCASSFQDADKAFFGQGTRLTVV.